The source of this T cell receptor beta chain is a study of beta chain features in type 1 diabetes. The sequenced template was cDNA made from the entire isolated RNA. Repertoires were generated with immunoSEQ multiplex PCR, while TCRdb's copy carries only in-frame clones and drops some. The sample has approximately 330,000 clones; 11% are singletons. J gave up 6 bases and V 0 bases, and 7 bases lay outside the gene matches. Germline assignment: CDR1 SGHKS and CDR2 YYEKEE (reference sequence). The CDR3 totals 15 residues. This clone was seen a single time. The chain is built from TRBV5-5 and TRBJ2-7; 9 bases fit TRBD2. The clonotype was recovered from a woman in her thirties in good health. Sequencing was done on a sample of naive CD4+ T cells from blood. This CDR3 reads CASSLVRGRASEQYF. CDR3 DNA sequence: TGTGCCAGCAGCTTGGTACGCGGGAGGGCCAGCGAGCAGTACTTC. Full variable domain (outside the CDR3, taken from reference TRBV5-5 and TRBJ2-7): DAGVTQSPTHLIKTRGQQVTLRCSPISGHKSVSWYQQVLGQGPQFIFQYYEKEERGRGNFPDRFSARQFPNYSSELNVNALLLGDSALYLCASSLVRGRASEQYFGPGTRLTVT.